These 24 T cell receptor beta chains came from one sample sequenced in a study of shared clonotypes between healthy human individuals. The protocol was immunoSEQ multiplex PCR, while the TCRdb copy is restricted to in-frame clones and leaves out a portion. The repertoire has roughly 2 million clones, 85% to 95% of them found once; the top ten carry 0.1% to 0.15%. The sample comprised naive CD4+ T cells sorted from blood. Subset given: CD45RA+ positively selected. The receptors here all came from a man between 18 and 29 years old in good health.

The genes are TRBV5-4 and TRBJ2-7; possibly TRBD1 or TRBD2 for D (6 bases each). Trimming shortened V by 1 base and J by 3 bases, and 17 bases separated the two germline ends. Germline V CDR1 and CDR2: SGHNT, YYREEE (reference sequence). CDR3 size: 16 residues. DNA for the CDR3: TGTGCCAGCAGCTTGTTCGCGGGACAAGGGATCTACGAGCAGTACTTC. It specifies CASSLFAGQGIYEQYF.

The DNA of the CDR3 is TGTGCCAGCAGCCCCCACAGTAACACCGGGGAGCTGTTTTTT. It codes for CASSPHSNTGELFF. V gene TRBV9 combines with J gene TRBJ2-2; no clear D. This CDR3 contains 14 residues. Germline loops: CDR1 SGDLS, CDR2 YYNGEE. V was shortened by 4 bases and J by 2 bases, with 9 bases between the two germline ends.

The chain recombines TRBV10-3 with TRBJ2-3; TRBD2 matches at 8 bases. The CDR3 has 17 residues. Per the germline V gene, CDR1 is ENHRY and CDR2 is SYGVKD. Trimming took 8 bases from V and 6 from J; bases not matched to a gene: 19. CDR3: CAIGGSGARNPWDTQYF. The CDR3 coding sequence is TGTGCCATCGGGGGTAGCGGGGCGAGAAATCCTTGGGATACGCAGTATTTT.

V usage is TRBV7-9 and J usage is TRBJ1-5; the match to TRBD1 covers 7 bases. Germline CDR1 is SEHNR and CDR2 is FQNEAQ (reference sequence). The CDR3 runs 16 residues. The junction had 10 bases not matched to a gene; V was cut back by 1 base and J by 7 bases. CDR3 residues: CASSLGAGGFVQPQHF. CDR3 nucleotides: TGTGCCAGCAGCTTAGGGGCAGGGGGTTTCGTCCAGCCCCAGCATTTT.

The genes are TRBV5-1 and TRBJ2-5, with no clear D. The CDR3 runs to 14 residues. V lost 4 bases and J lost 4, with 14 bases in between. Germline V CDR1 and CDR2: SGHRS, YFSETQ. The CDR3 sequence is CASSLQASSETQYF. In DNA, the CDR3 is TGCGCCAGCAGCCTACAAGCGTCCTCAGAGACCCAGTACTTC.

The chain employs TRBV29-1 and TRBJ1-2; D may be TRBD1 (5 bases). The V gene's germline CDR1 is SQVTM and CDR2 ANQGSEA. The CDR3 covers 14 residues. V was trimmed by 1 base and J by 3 bases, leaving 12 bases between them. This CDR3 is CSVEGWGADYGYTF. The CDR3 coding sequence is TGCAGCGTTGAAGGGTGGGGCGCGGACTATGGCTACACCTTC. Complete variable domain (other parts from reference TRBV29-1 and TRBJ1-2): SAVISQKPSRDICQRGTSLTIQCQVDSQVTMMFWYRQQPGQSLTLIATANQGSEATYESGFVIDKFPISRPNLTFSTLTVSNMSPEDSSIYLCSVEGWGADYGYTFGSGTRLTVV.

The V call is TRBV5-4, the J call TRBJ2-1; possibly TRBD2 for D (6 bases). Trimming removed 1 base from V and 10 bases from J, with 15 bases in between. This CDR3 has 14 amino acids. Germline CDR1 and CDR2: SGHNT and YYREEE (reference sequence). CDR3 in DNA: TGTGCCAGCAGCTTGCCCCACGGGGGAATGGAGCAGTTCTTC. Translating it yields CASSLPHGGMEQFF.

The chain recombines TRBV5-4 with TRBJ2-2; D uncertain. V lost 2 bases and J 5 bases, leaving 13 bases between the germline ends. Germline V gene lookup returns CDR1 SGHNT and CDR2 YYREEE (reference sequence). This CDR3 has 15 amino acids. CDR3 DNA sequence: TGTGCCAGCAGCTTTGCACACAGCAATACCGGGGAGCTGTTTTTT. It yields the protein CASSFAHSNTGELFF.

The chain uses TRBV10-3 and TRBJ2-1; the D is unclear. Germline CDR1 reads ENHRY; CDR2 reads SYGVKD. The CDR3 has 15 residues. V gave up 0 bases and J gave up 1 base, with 7 bases separating them. Written as DNA, the CDR3 is TGTGCCATCAGTGAGTCTTCCAGTTCCTACAATGAGCAGTTCTTC. Protein product: CAISESSSSYNEQFF.

The rearrangement links TRBV5-1 to TRBJ2-1; D ambiguous. Trimming shortened V by 7 bases and J by 0 bases, and 14 bases separated the two germline ends. From germline, CDR1 is SGHRS and CDR2 YFSETQ. The CDR3 is made up of 15 amino acids. CDR3 bases: TGCGCCAGCGCTCCCGGCGGAAGCTCCTACAATGAGCAGTTCTTC. It is translated as CASAPGGSSYNEQFF.

The V call is TRBV6-1, the J call TRBJ2-2; D not resolved. The CDR3 is 11 amino acids. V lost 7 bases and J 4 bases, leaving 4 bases between the germline ends. CDR1 is MNHNS and CDR2 is SASEGT in the germline V gene. CDR3 bases: TGTGCCAGCAAACTCACCGGGGAGCTGTTTTTT. Encoded protein: CASKLTGELFF.

The genes are TRBV7-2 and TRBJ1-1, with a tentative D call TRBD1 (6 bases). This CDR3 region has 14 residues. Germline loops: CDR1 SGHTA, CDR2 FQGNSA. The V end was cut by 0 bases, the J end by 1 base, with 6 bases between. CDR3 in amino acids: CASSLAQGNTEAFF. CDR3 bases: TGTGCCAGCAGCTTAGCACAGGGGAACACTGAAGCTTTCTTT.

This chain links TRBV4-1 with TRBJ2-7; the D call may be TRBD1 or TRBD2 (5 bases each). Germline CDR1 reads MGHRA; CDR2 reads YSYEKL. With 0 bases removed from V and 1 base from J, the gap between germline ends came to 16 bases. This CDR3 is 17 amino acids long. The CDR3 sequence is CASSQDLGTNPSYEQYF. The CDR3, as DNA: TGCGCCAGCAGCCAAGATCTCGGGACGAATCCATCCTACGAGCAGTACTTC.

In this sample, this clone turned up many times. The V call is TRBV28, the J call TRBJ2-7; possible D gene TRBD2, 6 bases. Per germline, CDR1 MDHEN and CDR2 SYDVKM. The V end was cut by 7 bases, the J end by 3 bases, with 13 bases between. The CDR3 covers 13 residues. The CDR3 reads CASNPPGVYEQYF. CDR3 DNA sequence: TGTGCCAGCAATCCGCCGGGAGTCTACGAGCAGTACTTC.

This clone was found a few times. The gene calls are TRBV4-3 and TRBJ1-5, with 9 bases matching TRBD1. Germline CDR1 and CDR2: LGHNA and YSLEER. Trimming at V came to 4 bases and at J to 2 bases, leaving 0 bases not matched to a gene. The CDR3 extends over 14 amino acids. In nucleotides, the CDR3 is TGCGCCAGCAGCCGGGACAGGGGCAATCAGCCCCAGCATTTT. Translated, it gives CASSRDRGNQPQHF.

J is TRBJ2-7 and V is TRBV5-1; D is perhaps TRBD2 (6 bases). Trimming stripped 0 bases from V and 6 bases from J, with 19 bases between. CDR1 and CDR2 (germline): SGHRS, YFSETQ. This CDR3 has 16 residues. CDR3 sequence (DNA): TGCGCCAGCAGCTTGGAACGAACGGCGGGGTTCCGCGAGCAGTACTTC. Translation: CASSLERTAGFREQYF.

This clone occurred once. This chain uses TRBV28 with TRBJ1-1; 9 nucleotides align to TRBD1. The V and J ends lost 4 bases and 4 bases, in that order; junction bases with no gene match: 4. The CDR3 extends over 14 amino acids. From germline, CDR1 is MDHEN and CDR2 SYDVKM. The CDR3 loop is CASSSGDRATEAFF. The DNA for the CDR3 is TGTGCCAGCAGTTCAGGGGACAGGGCCACTGAAGCTTTCTTT.

The chain recombines TRBV7-3 with TRBJ2-2; D possibly uses TRBD1 or TRBD2 (5 bases each). Germline-derived CDR1 and CDR2 are SGHTA and FQGTGA. Trimming removed 1 base from V and 4 bases from J, with 10 bases in between. The CDR3 is made up of 15 amino acids. The CDR3 DNA is TGTGCCAGCAGCTTAAAGGGTGGGGGCACCGGGGAGCTGTTTTTT. It is translated as CASSLKGGGTGELFF.

CDR3 nucleotides: TGTGCCAGCAGTGAAGCGCTTATACAGGGGATGAACACTGAAGCTTTCTTT. Translating it yields CASSEALIQGMNTEAFF. V is TRBV6-1 and J is TRBJ1-1; 7 positions match TRBD1. CDR3 length: 17 amino acids. Germline lookup yields CDR1 MNHNS and CDR2 SASEGT. Trimming took 0 bases from V and 0 from J; bases not matched to a gene: 7.

Only one count was recorded for this clone. This sequence joins TRBV25-1 and TRBJ2-1; possible D gene TRBD2, 5 bases. CDR1 and CDR2 (germline): MGHDK, SYGVNS. The CDR3 consists of 13 residues. Trimming removed 4 bases from V and 6 bases from J, with 10 bases in between. CDR3 DNA: TGTGCCAGCAGTGGCGTCCGGGGCAATGAGCAGTTCTTC. This encodes CASSGVRGNEQFF. Full variable domain (remainder filled in from reference TRBV25-1 and TRBJ2-1): EADIYQTPRYLVIGTGKKITLECSQTMGHDKMYWYQQDPGMELHLIHYSYGVNSTEKGDLSSESTVSRIRTEHFPLTLESARPSHTSQYLCASSGVRGNEQFFGPGTRLTVL.

The gene calls are TRBV11-2 and TRBJ2-4; D is uncertain. CDR1 and CDR2 from the germline V gene are SGHAT and FQNNGV. The V end was cut by 3 bases, the J end by 0 bases, with 9 bases between. The CDR3 is made up of 15 amino acids. CDR3 sequence: CASSFYLEAKNIQYF. CDR3 coding DNA: TGTGCCAGCAGCTTCTACCTCGAAGCCAAAAACATTCAGTACTTC.

The J gene is TRBJ2-7, the V gene TRBV18, with D perhaps TRBD2 (6 bases). Trimming left V 2 bases short and J 0 bases short, with 20 bases between. The CDR3 runs 18 residues. Per germline, CDR1 KGHSH and CDR2 LQKENI. CDR3 bases: TGTGCCAGCTCACCAGGGTCAACTAGCCCATTGAGCTCCTACGAGCAGTACTTC. Amino acids: CASSPGSTSPLSSYEQYF. Full variable domain (missing parts from reference TRBV18 and TRBJ2-7): NAGVMQNPRHLVRRRGQEARLRCSPMKGHSHVYWYRQLPEEGLKFMVYLQKENIIDESGMPKERFSAEFPKEGPSILRIQQVVRGDSAAYFCASSPGSTSPLSSYEQYFGPGTRLTVT.

This sequence joins TRBV6-4 and TRBJ1-1; 7 bases fit TRBD1. Germline loops: CDR1 MRHNA, CDR2 SNTAGT. The CDR3 has 13 amino acids. Trimming at V came to 5 bases and at J to 1 base, leaving 1 base not matched to a gene. The CDR3: CASSYRGNTEAFF. As DNA, the CDR3 is TGTGCCAGCAGTTACAGGGGGAACACTGAAGCTTTCTTT.

V is TRBV5-1 and J is TRBJ2-3; perhaps TRBD2 as D (5 bases). CDR3 size: 15 residues. Trimming took 3 bases from V and 8 from J, leaving 19 bases between them. CDR1 SGHRS and CDR2 YFSETQ come from the germline V gene. DNA of the CDR3: TGCGCCAGCAGCTCGTCGGACGGGGAATCGGGTACGCAGTATTTT. It is translated as CASSSSDGESGTQYF.